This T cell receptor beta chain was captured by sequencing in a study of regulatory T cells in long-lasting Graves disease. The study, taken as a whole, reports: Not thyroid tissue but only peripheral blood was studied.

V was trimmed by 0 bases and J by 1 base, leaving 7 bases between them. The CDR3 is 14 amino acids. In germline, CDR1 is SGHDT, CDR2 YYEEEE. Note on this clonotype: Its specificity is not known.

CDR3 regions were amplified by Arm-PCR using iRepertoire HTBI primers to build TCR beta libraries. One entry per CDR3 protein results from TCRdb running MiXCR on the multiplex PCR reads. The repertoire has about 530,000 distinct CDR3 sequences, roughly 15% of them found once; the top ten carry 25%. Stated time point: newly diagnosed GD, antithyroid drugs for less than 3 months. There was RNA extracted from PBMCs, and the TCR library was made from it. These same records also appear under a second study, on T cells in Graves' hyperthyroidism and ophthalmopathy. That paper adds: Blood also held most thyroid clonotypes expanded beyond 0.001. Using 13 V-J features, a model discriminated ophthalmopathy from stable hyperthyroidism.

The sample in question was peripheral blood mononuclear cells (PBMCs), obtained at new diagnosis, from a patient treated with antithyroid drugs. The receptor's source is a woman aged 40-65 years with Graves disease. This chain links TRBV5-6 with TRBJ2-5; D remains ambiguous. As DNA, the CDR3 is TGTGCCAGCAGCTTGGTCTCGGGCCAAGAGACCCAGTACTTC. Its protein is CASSLVSGQETQYF. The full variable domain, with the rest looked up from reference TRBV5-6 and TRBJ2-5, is DAGVTQSPTHLIKTRGQQVTLRCSPKSGHDTVSWYQQALGQGPQFIFQYYEEEERQRGNFPDRFSGHQFPNYSSELNVNALLLGDSALYLCASSLVSGQETQYFGPGTRLLVL.